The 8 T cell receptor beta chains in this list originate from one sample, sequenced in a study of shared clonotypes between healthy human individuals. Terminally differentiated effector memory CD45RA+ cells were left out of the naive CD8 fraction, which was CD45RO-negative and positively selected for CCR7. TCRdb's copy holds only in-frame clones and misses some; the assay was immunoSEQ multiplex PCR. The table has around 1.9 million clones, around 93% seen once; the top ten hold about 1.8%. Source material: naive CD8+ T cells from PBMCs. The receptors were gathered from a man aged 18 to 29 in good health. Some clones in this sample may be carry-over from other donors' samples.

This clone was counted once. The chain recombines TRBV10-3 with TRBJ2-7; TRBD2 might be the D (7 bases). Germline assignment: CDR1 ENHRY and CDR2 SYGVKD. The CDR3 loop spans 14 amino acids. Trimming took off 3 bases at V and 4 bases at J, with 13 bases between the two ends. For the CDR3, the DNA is TGTGCCATCAGTGACGGGGGGCGAAGGTACGAGCAGTACTTC. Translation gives CAISDGGRRYEQYF.

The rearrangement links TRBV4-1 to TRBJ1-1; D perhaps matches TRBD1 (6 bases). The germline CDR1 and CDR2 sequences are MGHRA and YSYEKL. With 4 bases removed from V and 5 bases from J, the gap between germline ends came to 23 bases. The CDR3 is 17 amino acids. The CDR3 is CASSPAPAGGANTEAFF. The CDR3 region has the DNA TGCGCCAGCAGCCCCGCCCCGGCCGGGGGGGCGAATACTGAAGCTTTCTTT.

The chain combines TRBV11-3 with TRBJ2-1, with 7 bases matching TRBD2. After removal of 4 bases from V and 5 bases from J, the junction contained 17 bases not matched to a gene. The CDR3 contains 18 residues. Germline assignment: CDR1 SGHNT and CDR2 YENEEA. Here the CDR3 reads CASSWGSSGGSPHNEQFF. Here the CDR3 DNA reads TGTGCCAGCAGCTGGGGATCTAGCGGAGGCTCCCCCCACAATGAGCAGTTCTTC.

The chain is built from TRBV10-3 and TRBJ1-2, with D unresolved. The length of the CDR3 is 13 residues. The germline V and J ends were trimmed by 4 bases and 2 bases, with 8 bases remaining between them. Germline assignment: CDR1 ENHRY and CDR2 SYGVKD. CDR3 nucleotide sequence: TGTGCCATCAGTGTATCACTGAACTATGGCTACACCTTC. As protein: CAISVSLNYGYTF.

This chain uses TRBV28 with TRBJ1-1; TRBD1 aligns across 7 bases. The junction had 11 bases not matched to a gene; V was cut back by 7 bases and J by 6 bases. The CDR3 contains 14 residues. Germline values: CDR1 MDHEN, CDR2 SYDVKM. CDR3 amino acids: CASIRLDRVAEAFF. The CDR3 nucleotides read TGTGCCAGCATCCGATTAGACAGGGTGGCTGAAGCTTTCTTT.

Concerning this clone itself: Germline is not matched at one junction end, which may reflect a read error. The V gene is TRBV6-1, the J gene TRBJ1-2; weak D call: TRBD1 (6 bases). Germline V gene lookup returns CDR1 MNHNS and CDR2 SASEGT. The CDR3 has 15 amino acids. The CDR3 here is CASREGQTPNYGYTF. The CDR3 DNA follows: TGTGCCAGCAGGGAAGGACAGACCCCTAACTATGGCTACACCTTC.

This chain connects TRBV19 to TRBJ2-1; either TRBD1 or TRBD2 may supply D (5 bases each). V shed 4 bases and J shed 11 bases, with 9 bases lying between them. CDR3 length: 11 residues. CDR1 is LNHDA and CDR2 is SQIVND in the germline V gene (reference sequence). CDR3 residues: CASSTGTQQFF. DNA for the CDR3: TGTGCCAGTAGTACTGGGACCCAGCAGTTCTTC.

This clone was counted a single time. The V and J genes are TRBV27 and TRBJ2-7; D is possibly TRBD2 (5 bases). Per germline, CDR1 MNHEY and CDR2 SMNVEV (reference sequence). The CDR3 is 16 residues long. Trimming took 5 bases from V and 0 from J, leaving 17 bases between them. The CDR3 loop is CASSPSWGESSYEQYF. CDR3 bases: TGTGCCAGCAGTCCTAGCTGGGGAGAGTCCTCCTACGAGCAGTACTTC.